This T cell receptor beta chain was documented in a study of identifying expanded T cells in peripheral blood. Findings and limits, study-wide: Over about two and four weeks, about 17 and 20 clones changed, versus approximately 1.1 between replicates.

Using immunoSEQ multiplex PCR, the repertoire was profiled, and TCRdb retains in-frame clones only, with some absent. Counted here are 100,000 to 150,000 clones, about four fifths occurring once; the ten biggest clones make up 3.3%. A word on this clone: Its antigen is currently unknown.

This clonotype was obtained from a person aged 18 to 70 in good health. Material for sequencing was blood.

CDR3: CASSWTGDGYTF. Written as DNA, the CDR3 is TGTGCCAGCAGTTGGACAGGGGACGGCTACACCTTC. V and J are TRBV6-5 and TRBJ1-2, with 9 bases fitting TRBD1. Germline CDR1 reads MNHEY; CDR2 reads SVGAGI. This CDR3 has 12 residues. J was trimmed by 8 bases and V by 4 bases; bases with no gene match: 2.